These T cell receptor beta chains were read from a single sample in a study of siplizumab effects on memory and regulatory T cells. Produced via immunoSEQ multiplex PCR; TCRdb's table is partial and in-frame only. The sample has about 120,000 clones; 85% to 95% are singletons. Sequencing was performed on non-Treg CD4+ T cells sorted from blood. These receptors were obtained from a human donor in good health. Both conserved end residues are part of each CDR3. D genes are given only for firm matches. Rows give clone size only sometimes, using once, few, many, or a class for an expanded clone.

D gene: TRBD1
J gene: TRBJ1-2
clone size: NA
V gene: TRBV11-3
CDR3 DNA: TGTGCCAGCAGCCACGGGACAGGGGGAGGTGACTATGGCTACACCTTC
CDR3 protein: CASSHGTGGGDYGYTF

D gene: NA
J gene: TRBJ1-2
clone size: NA
V gene: TRBV19
CDR3 DNA: TGTGCCAGTAGGCCGGGACAATCAGGCGGCTACACCTTC
CDR3 protein: CASRPGQSGGYTF

D gene: NA
J gene: TRBJ2-5
clone size: NA
V gene: TRBV7-2
CDR3 DNA: TGTGCCAGCAGCTTACGTAGCGGAGAGACCCAGTACTTC
CDR3 protein: CASSLRSGETQYF

D gene: NA
J gene: TRBJ1-2
clone size: NA
V gene: TRBV5-1
CDR3 DNA: TGCGCCAGCAGCAGGGAAGAGAACTATGGCTACACCTTC
CDR3 protein: CASSREENYGYTF

D gene: TRBD2
J gene: TRBJ2-1
clone size: NA
V gene: TRBV10-3
CDR3 DNA: TGTGCCATCAGGACTAGCGGGGGTCAGAGCTCCTACAATGAGCAGTTCTTC
CDR3 protein: CAIRTSGGQSSYNEQFF

D gene: TRBD1
J gene: TRBJ2-1
clone size: NA
V gene: TRBV5-6
CDR3 DNA: TGTGCCAGCAGCTTGGGGACAGGGTTTAAGCAGTTCTTC
CDR3 protein: CASSLGTGFKQFF

D gene: NA
J gene: TRBJ1-1
clone size: NA
V gene: TRBV5-3
CDR3 DNA: TGTGCCAGAAGCGAGGATCTGAACACTGAAGCTTTCTTT
CDR3 protein: CARSEDLNTEAFF

D gene: NA
J gene: TRBJ2-5
clone size: NA
V gene: TRBV7-2
CDR3 DNA: TGTGCCAGCAGCCCGGGCGGGTCCGGGGAGACCCAGTACTTC
CDR3 protein: CASSPGGSGETQYF

D gene: TRBD1
J gene: TRBJ2-7
clone size: NA
V gene: TRBV28
CDR3 DNA: TGTGCCAGCAGTTTCTCCTGGGACAGGTCAAACTACGAGCAGTACTTC
CDR3 protein: CASSFSWDRSNYEQYF

D gene: NA
J gene: TRBJ1-2
clone size: NA
V gene: TRBV7-9
CDR3 DNA: TGTGCCAGCAGCTTAGTGGAGTTGCGCGGCTACACCTTC
CDR3 protein: CASSLVELRGYTF

D gene: TRBD1
J gene: TRBJ2-7
clone size: NA
V gene: TRBV30
CDR3 DNA: TGTGCCTGGAGGCGACAGGGGGCTAGGGAGCAGTACTTC
CDR3 protein: CAWRRQGAREQYF

D gene: NA
J gene: TRBJ1-5
clone size: NA
V gene: TRBV5-5
CDR3 DNA: TGTGCCAGCAGCCTCCTCCCAGATCAGCCCCAGCATTTT
CDR3 protein: CASSLLPDQPQHF

D gene: TRBD2
J gene: TRBJ2-1
clone size: few
V gene: TRBV7-2
CDR3 DNA: TGTGCCAGCAGCTTAGCCGGGGTAGCGGGCAATGAGCAGTTCTTC
CDR3 protein: CASSLAGVAGNEQFF

D gene: NA
J gene: TRBJ1-4
clone size: NA
V gene: TRBV18
CDR3 DNA: TGTGCCAGCTCACAAACCACAGGCGGGACGGGAGAAAAACTGTTTTTT
CDR3 protein: CASSQTTGGTGEKLFF

D gene: NA
J gene: TRBJ2-5
clone size: once
V gene: TRBV7-2
CDR3 DNA: TGTGCCAGCAGCAGGGACCTTCAAGAGACCCAGTACTTC
CDR3 protein: CASSRDLQETQYF

D gene: TRBD2
J gene: TRBJ2-3
clone size: NA
V gene: TRBV10-3
CDR3 DNA: TGTGCCATCAGTGAGACAATTGGGGAGCGGGGGGGCTTGAGAGATACGCAGTATTTT
CDR3 protein: CAISETIGERGGLRDTQYF

D gene: NA
J gene: TRBJ2-2
clone size: NA
V gene: TRBV7-2
CDR3 DNA: TGTGCCAGCAGCTTAGCAGGGCCCGGGGAGCTGTTTTTT
CDR3 protein: CASSLAGPGELFF

D gene: NA
J gene: TRBJ2-2
clone size: NA
V gene: TRBV7-2
CDR3 DNA: TGTGCCAGCAGCGAGTCAAGCCAGTACACCGGGGAGCTGTTTTTT
CDR3 protein: CASSESSQYTGELFF

D gene: NA
J gene: TRBJ2-2
clone size: NA
V gene: TRBV5-1
CDR3 DNA: TGCGCCAGCAGCCCCCTGGGACCGGACGGGAGCGGGGAGCTGTTTTTT
CDR3 protein: CASSPLGPDGSGELFF

D gene: TRBD2
J gene: TRBJ2-2
clone size: NA
V gene: TRBV10-3
CDR3 DNA: TGTGCCATCAGTGAGTGGAACGGGGGGGGCCCGAACACCGGGGAGCTGTTTTTT
CDR3 protein: CAISEWNGGGPNTGELFF

D gene: NA
J gene: TRBJ2-3
clone size: NA
V gene: TRBV7-6
CDR3 DNA: TGTGCCAGCAGCTTATCCCGTGGGGGTTCGGTAGATACGCAGTATTTT
CDR3 protein: CASSLSRGGSVDTQYF

D gene: NA
J gene: TRBJ2-2
clone size: once
V gene: TRBV13
CDR3 DNA: TGTGCCAGCAGAGCAGGGTTCGACACCGGGGAGCTGTTTTTT
CDR3 protein: CASRAGFDTGELFF

D gene: TRBD1
J gene: TRBJ1-2
clone size: NA
V gene: TRBV29-1
CDR3 DNA: TGCAGCGTCGACAGGGGGCGCAAAGTTGAGGGCTACACCTTC
CDR3 protein: CSVDRGRKVEGYTF

D gene: TRBD2
J gene: TRBJ2-2
clone size: NA
V gene: TRBV5-1
CDR3 DNA: TGCGCCAGCAGCTTGGAACGCCTTACTAGCGGGGGGAACACCGGGGAGCTGTTTTTT
CDR3 protein: CASSLERLTSGGNTGELFF

D gene: TRBD1
J gene: TRBJ2-1
clone size: NA
V gene: TRBV6-5
CDR3 DNA: TGTGCCAGCAGTTATGGACAGGGCGGTCCCAATGAGCAGTTCTTC
CDR3 protein: CASSYGQGGPNEQFF

D gene: NA
J gene: TRBJ1-3
clone size: NA
V gene: TRBV19
CDR3 DNA: TGTGCCAGTAGTCCGGGACTCCGGAGGGGAAACACCATATATTTT
CDR3 protein: CASSPGLRRGNTIYF

D gene: TRBD1
J gene: TRBJ2-7
clone size: NA
V gene: TRBV11-2
CDR3 DNA: TGTGCCAGCAGCTTAGGACGGGGACAGGGTTCAAGCTCCTACGAGCAGTACTTC
CDR3 protein: CASSLGRGQGSSSYEQYF

D gene: NA
J gene: TRBJ2-2
clone size: NA
V gene: TRBV9
CDR3 DNA: TGTGCCAGCAGCTCGAGACAGACCGGGGAGCTGTTTTTT
CDR3 protein: CASSSRQTGELFF

D gene: TRBD2
J gene: TRBJ2-1
clone size: NA
V gene: TRBV7-6
CDR3 DNA: TGTGCCAGCAGCAGAACTAGCGGGGGGGCCAGGGAGCAGTTCTTC
CDR3 protein: CASSRTSGGAREQFF

D gene: TRBD1
J gene: TRBJ2-5
clone size: NA
V gene: TRBV6-5
CDR3 DNA: TGTGCCAGCAGTTACTACCGGACAGGGGGAGAGACCCAGTACTTC
CDR3 protein: CASSYYRTGGETQYF

D gene: NA
J gene: TRBJ1-6
clone size: once
V gene: TRBV30
CDR3 DNA: TGTGCCTGGACCATGGACCCGGCCTTCCTCCACTTT
CDR3 protein: CAWTMDPAFLHF